This entry lists 11 T cell receptor beta chains sequenced from one sample in a study of identical twins. TCRdb analysed the 5' RACE reads with MiXCR anew, one entry per CDR3 protein. The sample includes 600,000 to 800,000 distinct CDR3 sequences, over 20% of them seen just once. These same records also appear under a second study, on T cells expressing NK-cell markers.

Sequenced input: PBMCs. The receptors originated from a woman between 18 and 30 years old in good health.

This chain uses TRBV30 with TRBJ2-3, with 8 nucleotides matching TRBD1. V gave up 2 bases and J gave up 1 base; unmatched junction bases: 5. CDR3 length: 15 residues. CDR1 GTSNPN and CDR2 SVGIG come from the germline V gene (reference sequence). The CDR3, as DNA: TGTGCCTGGAGTAATCAGGGACAGGGCACAGATACGCAGTATTTT. Residues: CAWSNQGQGTDTQYF.

A few counts support this clonotype. V usage is TRBV20-1 and J usage is TRBJ2-1, with TRBD2 matching 10 bases. The CDR3 length is 16 residues. The V gene's germline CDR1 is DFQATT and CDR2 SNEGSKA (reference sequence). Unmatched junction bases numbered 7, after V lost 1 base and J lost 4 bases. The CDR3 sequence is CSARGTSGNRYNEQFF. In nucleotides, the CDR3 is TGCAGTGCTAGAGGGACTAGCGGCAATAGGTACAATGAGCAGTTCTTC.

The CDR3 DNA is TGTGCCACCAGCAGAGCAGGCGTTTCCTACGAGCAGTACTTC. Translation gives CATSRAGVSYEQYF. The chain combines TRBV15 with TRBJ2-7; D is ambiguous. The germline V gene has CDR1 LNHNV and CDR2 YYDKDF (reference sequence). CDR3 length: 14 residues. Between the trimmed V and J ends, which lost 1 base and 1 base, there was a span of 8 bases. Full variable domain (missing parts from reference TRBV15 and TRBJ2-7): DAMVIQNPRYQVTQFGKPVTLSCSQTLNHNVMYWYQQKSSQAPKLLFHYYDKDFNNEADTPDNFQSRRPNTSFCFLDIRSPGLGDTAMYLCATSRAGVSYEQYFGPGTRLTVT.

This clonotype was counted many times. The chain is built from TRBV7-9 and TRBJ2-1; no clear D. V was clipped by 4 bases and J by 1 base, with 17 bases between them. The CDR3 extends over 17 amino acids. CDR1 and CDR2 from the germline V gene are SEHNR and FQNEAQ (reference sequence). CDR3 region: CASSSFKTLSSYNEQFF. The CDR3 nucleotides read TGTGCCAGCAGCTCTTTCAAAACACTCTCTTCCTACAATGAGCAGTTCTTC.

There are a few counts of this clonotype. The genes are TRBV20-1 and TRBJ1-1, with 7 bases lining up with TRBD1. CDR3 length: 14 amino acids. Germline-derived CDR1 and CDR2 are DFQATT and SNEGSKA (reference sequence). Germline trimming cut 6 bases from V and 0 bases from J; bases unmatched to any gene: 7. CDR3 coding DNA: TGCAGTGCCCTCGAACAGGGGATGAACACTGAAGCTTTCTTT. This codes for CSALEQGMNTEAFF.

This sequence joins TRBV4-1 and TRBJ1-1, with D uncertain. Germline V gene sequence: CDR1 MGHRA, CDR2 YSYEKL. The CDR3 runs to 14 residues. V dropped 1 base and J dropped 6 bases, with 12 bases sitting between them. This chain's CDR3 is CASSQAILGAEAFF. Written as DNA, the CDR3 is TGCGCCAGCAGCCAAGCTATACTTGGGGCTGAAGCTTTCTTT.

The chain is built from TRBV5-1 and TRBJ2-5; 7 bases align to TRBD2. The V gene's germline CDR1 is SGHRS and CDR2 YFSETQ. V lost 3 bases and J lost 3; bases outside the gene matches: 5. This CDR3 has 14 residues. This chain's CDR3 is CASSYIAGEETQYF. The CDR3 DNA reads TGCGCCAGCAGCTACATTGCGGGGGAAGAGACCCAGTACTTC.

This rearrangement joins TRBV20-1 to TRBJ2-7; 7 bases are shared with TRBD1. Trimming cost V 5 bases and J 4 bases; bases outside gene matches: 8. CDR3 size: 13 residues. Per germline, CDR1 DFQATT and CDR2 SNEGSKA (reference sequence). DNA of the CDR3: TGCAGTGCTGGAAAGCCGGGACAGTACGAGCAGTACTTC. This encodes CSAGKPGQYEQYF.

The V and J genes are TRBV27 and TRBJ2-5; perhaps TRBD2 as D (5 bases). The CDR3 runs 17 residues. The germline gives CDR1 MNHEY, CDR2 SMNVEV (reference sequence). The V end lost 5 bases, the J end lost 1 base, and 20 bases lay between the germline ends. The CDR3 DNA follows: TGTGCCAGCAGTCCATTCCTTAGCGAATCCCTCCAAGAGACCCAGTACTTC. This gives the protein CASSPFLSESLQETQYF.

This clonotype has at least ten counts. V usage is TRBV5-1 and J usage is TRBJ2-2; D remains unclear. The CDR3 is 13 residues long. Germline V gives CDR1 SGHRS, CDR2 YFSETQ. The V end was cut by 3 bases, the J end by 8 bases, with 11 bases between. The CDR3 DNA reads as TGCGCCAGCAGCTCCCTGGGCCCTGGGGAGCTGTTTTTT. Its protein is CASSSLGPGELFF. Based on the CDR3 plus reference TRBV5-1 and TRBJ2-2, the full variable domain is KAGVTQTPRYLIKTRGQQVTLSCSPISGHRSVSWYQQTPGQGLQFLFEYFSETQRNKGNFPGRFSGRQFSNSRSEMNVSTLELGDSALYLCASSSLGPGELFFGEGSRLTVL.

In nucleotides, the CDR3 is TGTGCCAGCAGCTTAGCTGTGGTTTTCACAGATACGCAGTATTTT. Its translation is CASSLAVVFTDTQYF. The J gene is TRBJ2-3, the V gene TRBV7-2; the D is unclear. CDR3 length equals 15 residues. Germline CDR1 reads SGHTA; CDR2 reads FQGNSA. Trimming pared 0 bases from V and 2 bases from J, leaving 9 bases between.